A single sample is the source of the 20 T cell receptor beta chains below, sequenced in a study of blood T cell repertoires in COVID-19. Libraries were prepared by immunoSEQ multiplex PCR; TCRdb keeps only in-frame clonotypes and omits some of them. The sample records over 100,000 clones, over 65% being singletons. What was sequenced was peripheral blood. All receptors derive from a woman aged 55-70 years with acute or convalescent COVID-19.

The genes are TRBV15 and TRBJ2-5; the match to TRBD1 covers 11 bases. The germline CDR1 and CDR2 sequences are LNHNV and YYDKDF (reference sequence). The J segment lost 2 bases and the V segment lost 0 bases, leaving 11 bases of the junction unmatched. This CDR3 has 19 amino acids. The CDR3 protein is CATSRDLRGQGEGQETQYF. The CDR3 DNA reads TGTGCCACCAGCAGAGATCTGAGGGGACAGGGGGAAGGGCAAGAGACCCAGTACTTC. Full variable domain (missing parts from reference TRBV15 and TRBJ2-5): DAMVIQNPRYQVTQFGKPVTLSCSQTLNHNVMYWYQQKSSQAPKLLFHYYDKDFNNEADTPDNFQSRRPNTSFCFLDIRSPGLGDTAMYLCATSRDLRGQGEGQETQYFGPGTRLLVL.

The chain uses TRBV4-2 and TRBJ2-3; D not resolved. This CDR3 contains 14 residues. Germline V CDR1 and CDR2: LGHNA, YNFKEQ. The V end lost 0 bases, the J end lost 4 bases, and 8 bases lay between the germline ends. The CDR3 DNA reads TGTGCCAGCAGCCAAGATTTTCAGGCAGATACGCAGTATTTT. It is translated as CASSQDFQADTQYF.

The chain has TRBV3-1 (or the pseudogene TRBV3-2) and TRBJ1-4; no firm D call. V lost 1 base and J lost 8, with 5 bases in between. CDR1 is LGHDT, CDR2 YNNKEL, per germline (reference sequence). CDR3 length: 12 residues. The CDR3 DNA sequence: TGTGCCAGCAGCCAAGGGGAGGAAAAACTGTTTTTT. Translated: CASSQGEEKLFF.

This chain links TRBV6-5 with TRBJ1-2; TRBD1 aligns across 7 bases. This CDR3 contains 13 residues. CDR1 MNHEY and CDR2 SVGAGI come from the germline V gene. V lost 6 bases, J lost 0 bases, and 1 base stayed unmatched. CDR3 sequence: CASRGTANYGYTF. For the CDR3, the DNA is TGTGCCAGCAGAGGGACAGCTAACTATGGCTACACCTTC.

The chain's CDR3 is CASGKGTSGGIETQYF. The CDR3 DNA follows: TGTGCTAGTGGCAAAGGGACTAGCGGGGGGATAGAGACCCAGTACTTC. J is TRBJ2-5 and V is TRBV12-5; TRBD2 agrees at 15 bases. Germline assignment: CDR1 LGHNT and CDR2 FRNRAP. CDR3 length: 16 residues. V gave up 6 bases and J gave up 4 bases; unmatched junction bases: 6.

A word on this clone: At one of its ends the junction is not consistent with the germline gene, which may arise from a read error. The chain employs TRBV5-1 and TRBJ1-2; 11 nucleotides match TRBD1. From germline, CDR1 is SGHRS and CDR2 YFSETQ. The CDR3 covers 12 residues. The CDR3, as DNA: TGCGCCAGCAGCCCAGGACAGGGGGCGGGTGCCTTC. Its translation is CASSPGQGAGAF.

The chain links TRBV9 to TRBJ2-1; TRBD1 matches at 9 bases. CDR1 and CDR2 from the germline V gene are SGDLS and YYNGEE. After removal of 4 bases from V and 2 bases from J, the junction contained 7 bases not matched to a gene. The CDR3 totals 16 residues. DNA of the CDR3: TGTGCCAGCAGCCCGGGGACAGGGAACCCCTACAATGAGCAGTTCTTC. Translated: CASSPGTGNPYNEQFF.

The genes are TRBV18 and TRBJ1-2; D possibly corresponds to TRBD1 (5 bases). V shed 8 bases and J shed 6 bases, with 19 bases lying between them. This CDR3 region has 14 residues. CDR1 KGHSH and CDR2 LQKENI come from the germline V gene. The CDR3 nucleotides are TGTGCCAGCGCTCCTTGGGGGGGAACGGATGGCTACACCTTC. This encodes CASAPWGGTDGYTF.

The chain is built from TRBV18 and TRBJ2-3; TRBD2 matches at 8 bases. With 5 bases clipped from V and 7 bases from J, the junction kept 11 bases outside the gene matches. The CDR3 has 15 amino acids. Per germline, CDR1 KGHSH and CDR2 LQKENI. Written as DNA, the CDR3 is TGTGCCAGCTCAGGGTCAATCGGGGGGGCCAATACGCAGTATTTT. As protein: CASSGSIGGANTQYF.

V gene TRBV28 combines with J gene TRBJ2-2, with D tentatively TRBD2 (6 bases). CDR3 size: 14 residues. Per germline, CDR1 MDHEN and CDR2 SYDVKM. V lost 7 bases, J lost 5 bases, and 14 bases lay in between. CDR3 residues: CASNGGGKTGELFF. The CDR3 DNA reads TGTGCCAGCAACGGGGGAGGTAAAACCGGGGAGCTGTTTTTT.

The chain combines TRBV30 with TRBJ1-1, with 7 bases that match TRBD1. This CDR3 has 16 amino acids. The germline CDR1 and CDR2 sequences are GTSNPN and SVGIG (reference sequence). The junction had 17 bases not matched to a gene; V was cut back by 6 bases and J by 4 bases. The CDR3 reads CACLAMRDSTSTEAFF. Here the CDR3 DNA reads TGTGCCTGTCTGGCCATGAGGGACAGTACGTCCACTGAAGCTTTCTTT.

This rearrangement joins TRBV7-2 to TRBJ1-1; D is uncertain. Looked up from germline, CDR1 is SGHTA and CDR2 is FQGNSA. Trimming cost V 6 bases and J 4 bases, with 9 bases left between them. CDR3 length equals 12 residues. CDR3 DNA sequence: TGTGCCAGCAGAAGTGCGCCCACTGAAGCTTTCTTT. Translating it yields CASRSAPTEAFF.

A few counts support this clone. CDR3 in amino acids: CASSPRGQVDQPQHF. The CDR3 DNA sequence: TGTGCCAGCAGCCCCCGGGGACAGGTTGATCAGCCCCAGCATTTT. This chain joins TRBV7-9 and TRBJ1-5, with 8 bases that match TRBD1. CDR3 length: 15 amino acids. Trimming cost V 5 bases and J 5 bases; bases outside gene matches: 8. Germline assignment: CDR1 SEHNR and CDR2 FQNEAQ (reference sequence). Looking up the rest from reference TRBV7-9 and TRBJ1-5 gives the full variable domain: DTGVSQNPRHKITKRGQNVTFRCDPISEHNRLYWYRQTLGQGPEFLTYFQNEAQLEKSRLLSDRFSAERPKGSFSTLEIQRTEQGDSAMYLCASSPRGQVDQPQHFGDGTRLSIL.

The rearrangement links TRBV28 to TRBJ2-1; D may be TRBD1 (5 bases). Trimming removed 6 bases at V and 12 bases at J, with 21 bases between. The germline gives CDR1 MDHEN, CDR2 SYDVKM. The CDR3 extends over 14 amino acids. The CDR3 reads CASSLPTALGAQFF. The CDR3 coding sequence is TGTGCCAGCAGCCTCCCGACAGCCCTTGGGGCGCAGTTCTTC.

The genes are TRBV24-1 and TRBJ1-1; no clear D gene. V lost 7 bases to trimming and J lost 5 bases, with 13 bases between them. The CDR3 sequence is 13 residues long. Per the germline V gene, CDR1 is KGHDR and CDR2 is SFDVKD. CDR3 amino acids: CATRKTGDTEAFF. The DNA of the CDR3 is TGTGCCACCAGGAAGACCGGGGATACTGAAGCTTTCTTT.

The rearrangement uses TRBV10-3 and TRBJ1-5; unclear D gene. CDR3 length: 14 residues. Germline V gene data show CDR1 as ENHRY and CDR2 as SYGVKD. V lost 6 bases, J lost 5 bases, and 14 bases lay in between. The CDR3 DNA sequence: TGTGCCATCAGCCCATCGAGGGAGGATCAGCCCCAGCATTTT. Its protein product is CAISPSREDQPQHF.

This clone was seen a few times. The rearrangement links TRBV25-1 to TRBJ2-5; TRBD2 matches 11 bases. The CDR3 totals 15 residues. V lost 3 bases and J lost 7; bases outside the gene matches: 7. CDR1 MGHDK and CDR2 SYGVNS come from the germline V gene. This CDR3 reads CASSDSSGRTLTQYF. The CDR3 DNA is TGTGCCAGCAGTGACTCTAGCGGGAGGACTCTGACCCAGTACTTC.

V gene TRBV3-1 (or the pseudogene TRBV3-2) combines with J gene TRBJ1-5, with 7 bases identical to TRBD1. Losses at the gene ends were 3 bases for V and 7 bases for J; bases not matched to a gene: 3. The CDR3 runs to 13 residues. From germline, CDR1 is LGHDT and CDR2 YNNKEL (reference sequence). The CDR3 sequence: CASSQTGSQPQHF. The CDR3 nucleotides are TGTGCCAGCAGCCAGACAGGGAGCCAGCCCCAGCATTTT.

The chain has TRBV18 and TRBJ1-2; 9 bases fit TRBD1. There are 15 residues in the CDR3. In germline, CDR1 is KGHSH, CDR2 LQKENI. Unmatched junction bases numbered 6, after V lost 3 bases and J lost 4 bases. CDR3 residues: CASSPGGQGGYGYTF. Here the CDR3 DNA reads TGTGCCAGCTCACCGGGGGGACAGGGAGGCTATGGCTACACCTTC. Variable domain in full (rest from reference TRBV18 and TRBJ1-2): NAGVMQNPRHLVRRRGQEARLRCSPMKGHSHVYWYRQLPEEGLKFMVYLQKENIIDESGMPKERFSAEFPKEGPSILRIQQVVRGDSAAYFCASSPGGQGGYGYTFGSGTRLTVV.

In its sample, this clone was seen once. CDR3 protein: CASSYRGRTYEQYF. The CDR3 bases are TGTGCCAGCAGTTACCGAGGAAGGACCTACGAGCAGTACTTC. The genes are TRBV6-2 or TRBV6-3 and TRBJ2-7; D gene ambiguous. V shed 2 bases and J shed 2 bases, with 10 bases lying between them. The CDR3 spans 14 residues. Per the germline V gene, CDR1 is MNHEY and CDR2 is SVGEGT.